This T cell receptor (beta chain) was documented in a study of T cells after posttransplantation cyclophosphamide. Notes on the study in general: Donor CD8+ memory clones often dominated recipient blood repertoires at later times. Blood and skin or GI T cell repertoires showed limited TRB overlap.

Ten or more counts support this clone. Antigen unknown. The germline V gene has CDR1 SEHNR and CDR2 FQNEAQ (reference sequence). The CDR3 is 13 amino acids. The ends were cut back, 3 bases at V and 2 bases at J, with 8 bases in the middle. Produced via immunoSEQ multiplex PCR; TCRdb's table is partial and in-frame only. The sample gives 35,000 to 45,000 clones, none seen only once, and the top ten clones hold roughly 2%. V usage is TRBV7-9 and J usage is TRBJ2-7, with unresolved D. The sample taken for sequencing was PBMCs. This receptor was obtained from a man in his forties in good health, CMV-negative, and a related stem cell transplant donor. CDR3 coding DNA: TGTGCCAGCAGCTTCACGGGTACCTACGAGCAGTACTTC. Encoded protein: CASSFTGTYEQYF.